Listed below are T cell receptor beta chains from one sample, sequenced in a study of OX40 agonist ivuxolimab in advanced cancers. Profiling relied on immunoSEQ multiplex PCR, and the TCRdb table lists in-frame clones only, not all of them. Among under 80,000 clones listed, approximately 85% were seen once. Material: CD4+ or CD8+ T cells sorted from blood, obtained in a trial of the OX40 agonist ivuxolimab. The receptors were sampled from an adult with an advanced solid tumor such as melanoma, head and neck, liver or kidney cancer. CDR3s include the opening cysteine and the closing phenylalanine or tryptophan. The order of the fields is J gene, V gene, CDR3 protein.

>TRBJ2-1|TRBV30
CAWSGLAGPLSSYNEQFF
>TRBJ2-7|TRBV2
CASSRLAGWDEQYF
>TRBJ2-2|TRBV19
CASSAQTGTGRDGELFF
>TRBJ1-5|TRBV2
CASSESNQPQHF
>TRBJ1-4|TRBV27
CASSRGSSFEKLFF
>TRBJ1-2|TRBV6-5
CASSPGYGYTF
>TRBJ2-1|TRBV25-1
CASSDHRAGRNEQFF
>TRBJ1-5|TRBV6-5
CASSYSGGSNQPQHF
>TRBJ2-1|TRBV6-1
CASRLAAAYNEQFF
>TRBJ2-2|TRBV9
CASSLRTSGGALSTGELFF
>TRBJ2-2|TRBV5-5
CASSDRFTGELFF
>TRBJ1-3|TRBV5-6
CASSPLMGNTIYF
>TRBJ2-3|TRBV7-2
CASSARDRGGFADTQYF
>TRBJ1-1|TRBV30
CAWSVYAGGEAFF
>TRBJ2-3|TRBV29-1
CSGEVGSEATDTQYF
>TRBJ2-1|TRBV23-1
CASSQIGKHNEQFF
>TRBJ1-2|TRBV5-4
CASSLGQGLNYGYTF
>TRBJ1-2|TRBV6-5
CASTKGTARGYTF
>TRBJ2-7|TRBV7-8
CASSEGQASSYEQYF
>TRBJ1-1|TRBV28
CASSYQGRNTEAFF
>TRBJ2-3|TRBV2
CASSLTMAQYF
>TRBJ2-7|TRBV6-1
CATLNPGGYEQYF
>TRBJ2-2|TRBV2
CASSGTGELFF
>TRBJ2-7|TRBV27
CASSATGMSSYEQYF
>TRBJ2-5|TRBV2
CASSAVAGGQKTQYF
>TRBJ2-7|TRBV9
CASSLRGGSSYEQYF
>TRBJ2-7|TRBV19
CASSRDSPPYEQYF
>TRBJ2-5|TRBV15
CATGGVARGQTQYF
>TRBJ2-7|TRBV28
CASSLSWGPSSYEQYF
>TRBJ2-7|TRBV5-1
CASSPRLAGSYEQYF
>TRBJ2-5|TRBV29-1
CSVLLREGRETQYF
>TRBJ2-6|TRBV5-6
CASSPDRGYANVLTF
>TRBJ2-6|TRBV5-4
CASRPGTGIPGANVLTF
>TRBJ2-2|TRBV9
CASSVGLLTNTGELFF
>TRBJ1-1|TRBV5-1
CASRSGTGGTEAFF
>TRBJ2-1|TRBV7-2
CASSLGSSSYNEQFF
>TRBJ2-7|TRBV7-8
CASSSRRDRLDEQYF
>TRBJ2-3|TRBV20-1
CSARVKESAYF
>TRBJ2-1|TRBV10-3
CAIMGGVEAYNEQFF
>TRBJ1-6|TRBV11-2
CASSPDRGRGLSYNSPLHF
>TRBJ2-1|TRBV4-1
CASSQDPTGVDNEQFF
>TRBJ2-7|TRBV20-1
CSAPILYEQYF
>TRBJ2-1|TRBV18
CASSLSRTSGDSYNEQFF
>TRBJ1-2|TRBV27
CASSLQGIDYGYTF
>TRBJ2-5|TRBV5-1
CASSHGTGGGSETQYF
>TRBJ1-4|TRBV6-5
CASSPQESLEKLFF
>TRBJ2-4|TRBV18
CASADSSFIAKNIQYF
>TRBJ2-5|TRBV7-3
CASSRDRAETQYF
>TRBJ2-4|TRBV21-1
CASKGGAVNIQYF
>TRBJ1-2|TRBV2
CASSEEWGAKGYTF
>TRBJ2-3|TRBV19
CASSISVLVDTQYF
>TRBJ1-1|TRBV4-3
CASSFGVGDTEAFF
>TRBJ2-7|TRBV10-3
CAISEMAVTYEQYF